This paragraph reports one TCR beta chain. Its target is unknown. This specimen comes from a study of shared clonotypes between healthy human individuals. Study in general: Donors were two women and a few men aged 18 to 49.

Caucasian adults living in Nashville, Tennessee, provided all samples. This CDR3 spans 13 amino acids. Germline CDR1 is MNHNS and CDR2 is SASEGT. Trimming took 2 bases from V and 6 from J, leaving 8 bases between them. Study-wide points: The authors sampled blood alone, and tissue repertoires likely differ.

Clones were read by immunoSEQ multiplex PCR, and TCRdb kept only the in-frame ones, dropping some. The repertoire has approximately 1,500,000 clones, approximately 97% of them found once; the top ten carry more than 0.9%. The clonotype was recovered from a man aged 25 to 45 in good health. J is TRBJ1-5 and V is TRBV6-1; D is undetermined. Sequenced material: naive CD4+ T cells sorted from blood. Subset indicated: CD45RA+ positively selected. The DNA of the CDR3 is TGTGCCAGCAGTGAACGGAAAAGTCAGCCCCAGCATTTT. Amino acids: CASSERKSQPQHF.